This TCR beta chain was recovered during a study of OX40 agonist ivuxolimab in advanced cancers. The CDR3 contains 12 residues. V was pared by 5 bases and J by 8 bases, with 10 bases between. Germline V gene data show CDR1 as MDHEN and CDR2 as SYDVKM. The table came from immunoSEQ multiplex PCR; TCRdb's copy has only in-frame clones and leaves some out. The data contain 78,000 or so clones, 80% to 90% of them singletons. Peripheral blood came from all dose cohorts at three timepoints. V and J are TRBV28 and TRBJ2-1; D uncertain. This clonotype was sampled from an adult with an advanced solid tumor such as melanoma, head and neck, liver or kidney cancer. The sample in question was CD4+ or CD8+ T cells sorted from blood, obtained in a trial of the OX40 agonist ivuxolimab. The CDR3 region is CASSPPRDEQFF. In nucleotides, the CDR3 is TGTGCCAGCAGTCCACCACGAGATGAGCAGTTCTTC. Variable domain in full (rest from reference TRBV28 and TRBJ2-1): DVKVTQSSRYLVKRTGEKVFLECVQDMDHENMFWYRQDPGLGLRLIYFSYDVKMKEKGDIPEGYSVSREKKERFSLILESASTNQTSMYLCASSPPRDEQFFGPGTRLTVL.